The present entry profiles one T cell receptor (beta chain) with its context. Isolated RNA was reverse transcribed in full, so expressed TCRB transcripts were sequenced. Sequencing was performed with immunoSEQ multiplex PCR; in TCRdb, only in-frame clones are kept and a portion is missing. This table holds 900,000 or so clones, roughly a sixth found once. The data stem from a study of beta chain features in type 1 diabetes. This clonotype was sampled from a woman aged 18-29 years in good health. The sample comprised naive CD4+ T cells from blood.

The CDR3: CASSLKGVYEQYF. Here the CDR3 DNA reads TGTGCCAGCAGCCTTAAGGGGGTCTACGAGCAGTACTTC. The V and J genes are TRBV7-9 and TRBJ2-7, with a weak D call TRBD1 (6 bases). The V gene's germline CDR1 is SEHNR and CDR2 FQNEAQ (reference sequence). V was shortened by 5 bases and J by 3 bases, with 11 bases between the two germline ends. This CDR3 has 13 amino acids. Full variable domain (missing parts from reference TRBV7-9 and TRBJ2-7): DTGVSQNPRHKITKRGQNVTFRCDPISEHNRLYWYRQTLGQGPEFLTYFQNEAQLEKSRLLSDRFSAERPKGSFSTLEIQRTEQGDSAMYLCASSLKGVYEQYFGPGTRLTVT.